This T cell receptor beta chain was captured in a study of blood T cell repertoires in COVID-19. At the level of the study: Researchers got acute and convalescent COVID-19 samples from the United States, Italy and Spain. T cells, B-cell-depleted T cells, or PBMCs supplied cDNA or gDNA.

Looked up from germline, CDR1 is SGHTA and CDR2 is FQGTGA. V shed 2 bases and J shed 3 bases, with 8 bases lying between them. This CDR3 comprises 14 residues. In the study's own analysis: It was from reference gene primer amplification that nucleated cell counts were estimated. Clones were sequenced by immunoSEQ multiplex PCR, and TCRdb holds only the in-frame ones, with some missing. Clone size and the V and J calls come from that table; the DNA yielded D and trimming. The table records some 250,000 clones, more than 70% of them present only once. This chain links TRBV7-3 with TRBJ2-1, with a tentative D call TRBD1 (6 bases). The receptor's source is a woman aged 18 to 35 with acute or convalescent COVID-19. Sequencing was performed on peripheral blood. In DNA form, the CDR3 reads TGTGCCAGCAGCTTACAGGACAGCTACAATGAGCAGTTCTTC. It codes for CASSLQDSYNEQFF.